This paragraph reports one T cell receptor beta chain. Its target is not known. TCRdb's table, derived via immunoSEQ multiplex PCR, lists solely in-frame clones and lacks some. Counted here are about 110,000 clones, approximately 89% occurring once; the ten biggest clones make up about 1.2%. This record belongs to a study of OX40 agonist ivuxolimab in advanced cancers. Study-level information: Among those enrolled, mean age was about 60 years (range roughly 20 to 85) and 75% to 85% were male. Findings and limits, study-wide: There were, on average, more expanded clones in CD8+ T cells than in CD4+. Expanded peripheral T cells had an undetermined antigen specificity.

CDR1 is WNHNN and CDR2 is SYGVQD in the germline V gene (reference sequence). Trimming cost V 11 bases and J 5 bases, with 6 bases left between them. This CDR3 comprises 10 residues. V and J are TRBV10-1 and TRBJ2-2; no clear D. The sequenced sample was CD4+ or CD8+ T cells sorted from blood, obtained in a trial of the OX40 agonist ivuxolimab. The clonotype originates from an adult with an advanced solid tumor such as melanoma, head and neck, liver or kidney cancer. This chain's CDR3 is CAPPTGELFF. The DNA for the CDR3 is TGCGCCCCCCCGACCGGGGAGCTGTTTTTT.